The 2 T cell receptor beta chains below all came from one sample that was sequenced in a study of cytomegalovirus exposure and HLA in healthy donors. Vbeta (60) and Jbeta (13) primers were used in the PCR. Libraries were prepared by immunoSEQ multiplex PCR; TCRdb keeps only in-frame clonotypes and omits some of them. Of roughly 87,000 clones listed, around 75% were seen once; the top ten hold about 15%. The sequencing input was PBMCs. These receptors came from a middle-aged woman in good health and CMV-seropositive.

The V call is TRBV30, the J call TRBJ1-5, with D unclear. CDR1 and CDR2 from the germline V gene are GTSNPN and SVGIG (reference sequence). V gave up 1 base and J gave up 4 bases, with 11 bases separating them. There are 14 residues in the CDR3. The CDR3 DNA reads TGTGCCTGGAGTGACGATTTCAGTAATCAGCCCCAGCATTTT. It is translated as CAWSDDFSNQPQHF.

CDR3 region: CASSPDVLQGAQAKLFF. CDR3 DNA sequence: TGTGCCAGCTCACCCGACGTTCTCCAGGGGGCGCAGGCAAAACTGTTTTTT. The gene calls are TRBV18 and TRBJ1-4; 8 nucleotides align to TRBD1. The germline gives CDR1 KGHSH, CDR2 LQKENI. V trimming: 3 bases; J trimming: 10 bases; junction bases outside the gene matches: 16. The CDR3 has 17 amino acids.